This T cell receptor (beta chain) was captured by sequencing in a study of blood T cell repertoires in COVID-19 (dated by TCRdb to 2020 to 2021). About the investigation overall: The collaborator samples originated in the United States, Italy and Spain and spanned the acute and convalescent phases of COVID-19. The material from the prospective study consisted of cDNA or gDNA derived from T cells, B-cell-depleted T cells, or PBMCs. Subjects who had been exposed to COVID-19, were actively infected with it, or had recovered from it provided the deeply sampled blood TCRbeta repertoires that made up the dataset. The repertoires were made available in a free public database intended to serve as a resource for research on the immune response to SARS-CoV-2. The samples were drawn from two sources: the first 160 participants of the ongoing ImmuneRACE study, and approximately 1,300 subjects contributed by 6 global collaborators. A de-identified subject ID, COVID-19 status, age in years and sex were almost always included in the sample metadata. Where available, HLA class I and class II types were obtained from metadata supplied by the sample provider rather than from assay-based typing.

The germline V gene yields SGHRS for CDR1 and YFSETQ for CDR2. The CDR3 contains 17 residues, cysteine and phenylalanine counted. The kept DNA is CDR3 alone, 51 bases in frame from the first base. Whole blood was collected in K2EDTA tubes by collaborating institutions according to the institutions' own protocols. For TCRbeta analysis, collaborator samples were shipped as frozen whole blood, as isolated PBMCs, or as DNA extracted from either sample type. A note on this clone: Its recognized antigen is unknown. An end of the junction does not agree with germline; a read error may underlie this.

TCRbeta CDR3 regions were amplified from genomic DNA using the immunoSEQ Assay, a bias-controlled multiplex PCR. On the study's bioinformatics: The number of nucleated cells in each sample was estimated by amplification of reference gene primers within the assay. To quantify the absolute abundance of each unique TCRbeta CDR3 rearrangement, sequence reads were collapsed and filtered. Productive Simpson clonality was computed per sample as the square root of Simpson's diversity index over productive rearrangements. TCRdb's version of the immuneACCESS table is confined to in-frame rearrangements and falls short of the full clone set. An unresolved V gene accounts for under half of the shortfall where checked; the remainder is of unknown origin. The V and J calls and the clone size are those of that table, but D and trimming were determined from the DNA. The table for this sample lists about 63,000 clones; 88% of them were counted only once. The ten largest clones add up to about 5% of the sample.

Broader findings and caveats from the paper: The amount of clinical and demographic metadata varied by source and participant and was provided uncurated.

The chain couples TRBV5-1 to TRBJ1-1, with 10 bases aligning to TRBD1. The source is a human donor in a cohort sampled during active COVID-19. The specimen was peripheral blood. CDR3 reads: CASSPAIGTGVKTEAFF. The nucleotide sequence is TGCGCCAGCAGCCCCGCAATCGGGACAGGGGTGAAGACTGAAGCTTTCTTT.